Shown below are 15 T cell receptor beta chains from a single sample sequenced in a study of cytomegalovirus exposure and HLA in healthy donors. The PCR used 60 Vbeta and 13 Jbeta primers. Clones were sequenced by immunoSEQ multiplex PCR, and TCRdb holds only the in-frame ones, with some missing. The sample includes 100,000 to 150,000 clones, about 80% of them seen just once. Specimen: PBMCs. Receptors originate from a boy younger than 10 in good health and CMV-seronegative.

V and J are TRBV28 and TRBJ2-1; TRBD2 matches at 8 bases. With 3 bases clipped from V and 3 bases from J, the junction kept 4 bases outside the gene matches. The CDR3 covers 15 residues. The V gene's germline CDR1 is MDHEN and CDR2 SYDVKM. CDR3 residues: CASSLKLAVYNEQFF. The CDR3 DNA sequence: TGTGCCAGCAGTTTGAAACTAGCGGTCTACAATGAGCAGTTCTTC.

The V gene is TRBV15, the J gene TRBJ2-5; possibly TRBD2 for D (6 bases). The assigned J gene may be wrong: the sequence end matches TRBJ2-7 better. This CDR3 spans 14 amino acids. Germline CDR1 reads LNHNV; CDR2 reads YYDKDF (reference sequence). The CDR3 is CATSRGGGASEQYF. The CDR3 DNA reads TGTGCCACCAGCAGAGGGGGCGGGGCCTCCGAGCAGTACTTC.

The gene calls are TRBV19 and TRBJ2-2; perhaps TRBD1 as D (5 bases). The V and J ends lost 10 bases and 4 bases respectively, with 10 bases between them. The CDR3 covers 12 residues. Germline V gene sequence: CDR1 LNHDA, CDR2 SQIVND (reference sequence). CDR3 bases: TGTGCCACCTCGCAGGGCACCGGGGAGCTGTTTTTT. It yields the protein CATSQGTGELFF.

The chain uses TRBV5-1 and TRBJ1-2; D not resolved. Germline V gene sequence: CDR1 SGHRS, CDR2 YFSETQ. With 0 bases removed from V and 8 bases from J, the gap between germline ends came to 14 bases. This CDR3 has 14 amino acids. CDR3 coding DNA: TGCGCCAGCAGCTTGGGGGAGGCTTTCCCCGGCTACACCTTC. Translating gives CASSLGEAFPGYTF.

The chain has TRBV9 and TRBJ1-5, with D possibly matching TRBD1 (6 bases). There are 14 residues in the CDR3. V was trimmed by 3 bases and J by 5 bases, leaving 12 bases between them. Germline V lookup: CDR1 SGDLS, CDR2 YYNGEE. This chain's CDR3 is CASSETGSYQPQHF. In DNA, the CDR3 is TGTGCCAGCAGCGAGACAGGATCTTATCAGCCCCAGCATTTT. Filled out from reference TRBV9 and TRBJ1-5, the complete variable domain reads DSGVTQTPKHLITATGQRVTLRCSPRSGDLSVYWYQQSLDQGLQFLIQYYNGEERAKGNILERFSAQQFPDLHSELNLSSLELGDSALYFCASSETGSYQPQHFGDGTRLSIL.

This clone was seen only a few times. This chain joins TRBV6-1 and TRBJ2-1, with D perhaps matching TRBD2 (5 bases). The length of the CDR3 is 16 residues. Trimming removed 3 bases from V and 1 base from J, with 13 bases in between. Germline V CDR1 and CDR2: MNHNS, SASEGT. CDR3 amino acids: CASSDEGAGSYNEQFF. The CDR3 DNA is TGTGCCAGCAGTGATGAGGGAGCAGGTTCCTACAATGAGCAGTTCTTC.

The chain joins TRBV5-4 to TRBJ2-5; the D gene is possibly TRBD1 (5 bases). Germline V CDR1 and CDR2: SGHNT, YYREEE (reference sequence). V lost 7 bases and J 4 bases, leaving 17 bases between the germline ends. The CDR3 extends over 14 amino acids. This CDR3 is CASYRLGALETQYF. DNA of the CDR3: TGTGCCAGCTACCGATTAGGGGCTCTAGAGACCCAGTACTTC.

This chain uses TRBV15 with TRBJ1-3, with D tentatively TRBD1 (6 bases). CDR1 is LNHNV, CDR2 YYDKDF, per germline (reference sequence). The V and J ends lost 2 bases and 1 base respectively, with 9 bases between them. The CDR3 loop spans 15 amino acids. The CDR3: CATSRQGKSGNTIYF. The CDR3 nucleotides read TGTGCCACCAGCAGACAGGGGAAGTCTGGAAACACCATATATTTT.

The chain links TRBV6-1 to TRBJ1-6, with TRBD1 matching over 11 bases. Germline CDR1 reads MNHNS; CDR2 reads SASEGT. This CDR3 has 14 residues. Trimming at V came to 9 bases and at J to 7 bases, leaving 5 bases not matched to a gene. In DNA form, the CDR3 reads TGTGCCAGTTGTCGGGACAGGGGGAATTCACCCCTCCACTTT. As protein: CASCRDRGNSPLHF.

CDR3 sequence: CASGRDRVSDTQYF. For the CDR3, the DNA is TGCGCCAGCGGCCGGGACAGGGTATCAGATACGCAGTATTTT. This sequence joins TRBV10-1 and TRBJ2-3, with 9 bases that match TRBD1. The CDR3 is 14 residues long. With V trimmed by 8 bases and J by 4 bases, 7 bases remained unmatched. Germline V CDR1 and CDR2: WNHNN, SYGVQD (reference sequence).

V usage is TRBV7-8 and J usage is TRBJ2-1; 15 nucleotides line up with TRBD2. V dropped 4 bases and J dropped 7; count of bases not matched to a gene: 8. The CDR3 is 17 amino acids. From germline, CDR1 is SGHVS and CDR2 FQNEAQ. The CDR3 loop is CASSSPGLAGGGNEQFF. In DNA, the CDR3 is TGTGCCAGCAGCTCACCGGGACTAGCGGGAGGAGGTAATGAGCAGTTCTTC.

This chain joins TRBV7-2 and TRBJ2-5, with 9 bases matching TRBD1. CDR3 size: 14 residues. The germline gives CDR1 SGHTA, CDR2 FQGNSA. V was clipped by 5 bases and J by 5 bases; unmatched bases: 6. CDR3 amino acids: CASSPDRGWETQYF. In DNA form, the CDR3 reads TGTGCCAGCAGCCCCGACAGGGGGTGGGAGACCCAGTACTTC.

The chain employs TRBV27 and TRBJ1-1, with D tentatively TRBD1 (5 bases). The CDR3 has 13 amino acids. Trimming cost V 5 bases and J 3 bases, with 10 bases left between them. CDR1 and CDR2 (germline): MNHEY, SMNVEV (reference sequence). The CDR3 spells CASSQGRDTEAFF. The CDR3 DNA is TGTGCCAGCAGTCAGGGAAGGGACACTGAAGCTTTCTTT.

This clone is a singleton in its sample. The chain recombines TRBV30 with TRBJ2-5; D is possibly TRBD1 (6 bases). CDR1 and CDR2 from the germline V gene are GTSNPN and SVGIG (reference sequence). V lost 1 base, J lost 1 base, and 10 bases lay in between. CDR3 length equals 14 residues. The CDR3 nucleotides read TGTGCCTGGAGTGAGGCACAGGGCCAAGAGACCCAGTACTTC. Residues: CAWSEAQGQETQYF.

This clone was seen more than once but under ten times. The rearrangement uses TRBV7-3 and TRBJ1-1; D may be TRBD1 (5 bases). V lost 5 bases to trimming and J lost 4 bases, with 14 bases between them. The CDR3 sequence is 14 residues long. The V gene's germline CDR1 is SGHTA and CDR2 FQGTGA. CDR3 DNA: TGTGCCAGCAGCCGGAAACGGGGGGTCACTGAAGCTTTCTTT. Translating gives CASSRKRGVTEAFF.